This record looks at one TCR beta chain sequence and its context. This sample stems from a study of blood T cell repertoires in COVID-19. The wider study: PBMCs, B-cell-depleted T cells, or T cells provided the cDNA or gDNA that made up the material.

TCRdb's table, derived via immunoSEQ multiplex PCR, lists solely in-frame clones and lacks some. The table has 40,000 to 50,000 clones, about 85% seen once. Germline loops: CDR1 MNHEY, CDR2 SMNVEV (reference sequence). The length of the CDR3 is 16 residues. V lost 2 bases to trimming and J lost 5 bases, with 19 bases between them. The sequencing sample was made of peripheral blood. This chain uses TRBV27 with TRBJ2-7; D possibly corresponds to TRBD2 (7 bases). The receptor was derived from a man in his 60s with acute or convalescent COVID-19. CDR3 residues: CASSLGGAVGVHEQYF. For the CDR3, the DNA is TGTGCCAGCAGTTTAGGGGGGGCTGTGGGGGTCCACGAGCAGTACTTC.